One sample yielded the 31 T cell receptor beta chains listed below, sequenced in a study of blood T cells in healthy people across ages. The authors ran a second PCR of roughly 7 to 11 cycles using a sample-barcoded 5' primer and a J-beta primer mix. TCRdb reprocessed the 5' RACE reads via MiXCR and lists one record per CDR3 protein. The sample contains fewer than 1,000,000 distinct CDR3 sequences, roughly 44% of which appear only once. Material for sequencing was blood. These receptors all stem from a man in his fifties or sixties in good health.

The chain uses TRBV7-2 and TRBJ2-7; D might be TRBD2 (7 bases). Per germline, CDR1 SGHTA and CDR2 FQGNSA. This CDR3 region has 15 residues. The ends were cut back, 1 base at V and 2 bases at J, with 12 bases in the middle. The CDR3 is CASSLVAGAPYEQYF. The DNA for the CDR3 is TGTGCCAGCAGCTTAGTGGCGGGGGCCCCCTACGAGCAGTACTTC.

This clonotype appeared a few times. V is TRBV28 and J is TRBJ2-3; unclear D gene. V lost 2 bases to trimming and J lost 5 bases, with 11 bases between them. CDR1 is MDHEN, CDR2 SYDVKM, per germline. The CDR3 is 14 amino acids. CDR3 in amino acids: CASSLGPDLDTQYF. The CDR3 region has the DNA TGTGCCAGCAGTTTAGGCCCAGACTTAGATACGCAGTATTTT. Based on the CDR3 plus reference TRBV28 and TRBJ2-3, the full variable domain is DVKVTQSSRYLVKRTGEKVFLECVQDMDHENMFWYRQDPGLGLRLIYFSYDVKMKEKGDIPEGYSVSREKKERFSLILESASTNQTSMYLCASSLGPDLDTQYFGPGTRLTVL.

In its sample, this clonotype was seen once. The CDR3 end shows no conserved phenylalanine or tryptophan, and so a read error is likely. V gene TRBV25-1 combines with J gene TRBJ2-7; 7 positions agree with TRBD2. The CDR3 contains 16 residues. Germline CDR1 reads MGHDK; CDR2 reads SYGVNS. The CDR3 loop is CASSEWGGRSSDEQYL. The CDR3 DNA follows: TGTGCCAGCAGTGAATGGGGAGGGAGGTCCTCCGACGAGCAGTACCTC.

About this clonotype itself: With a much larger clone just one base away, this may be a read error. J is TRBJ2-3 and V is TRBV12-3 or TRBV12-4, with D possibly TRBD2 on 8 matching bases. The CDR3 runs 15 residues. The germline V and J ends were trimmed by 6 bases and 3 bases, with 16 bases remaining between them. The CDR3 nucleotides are TGTGCCAGCAGGCGGGGGGACAGTAATACAGATACGCAGTATTTT. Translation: CASRRGDSNTDTQYF.

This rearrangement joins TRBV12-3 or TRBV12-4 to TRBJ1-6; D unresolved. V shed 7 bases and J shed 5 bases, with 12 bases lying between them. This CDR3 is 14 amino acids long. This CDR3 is CASTRRGDNSPLHF. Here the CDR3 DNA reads TGTGCCAGCACAAGACGCGGGGATAATTCACCCCTCCACTTT.

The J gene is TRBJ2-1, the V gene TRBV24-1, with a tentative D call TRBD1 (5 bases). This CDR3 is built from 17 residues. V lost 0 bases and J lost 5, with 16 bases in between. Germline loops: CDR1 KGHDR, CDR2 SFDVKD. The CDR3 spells CATSDLRTRLGDNEQFF. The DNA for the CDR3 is TGTGCCACCAGTGATTTGCGGACACGGCTAGGGGACAATGAGCAGTTCTTC.

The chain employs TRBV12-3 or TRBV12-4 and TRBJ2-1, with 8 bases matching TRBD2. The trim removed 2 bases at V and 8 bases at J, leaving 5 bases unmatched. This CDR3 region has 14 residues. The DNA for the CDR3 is TGTGCCAGCAGTTTACGGGGGGGCGTGGATGAGCAGTTCTTC. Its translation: CASSLRGGVDEQFF.

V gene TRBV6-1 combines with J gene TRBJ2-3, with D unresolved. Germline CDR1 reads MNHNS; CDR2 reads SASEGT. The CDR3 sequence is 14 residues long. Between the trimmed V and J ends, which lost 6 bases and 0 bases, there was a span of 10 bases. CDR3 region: CASRRYPSTDTQYF. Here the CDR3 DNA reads TGTGCCAGCAGGAGGTACCCTAGCACAGATACGCAGTATTTT.

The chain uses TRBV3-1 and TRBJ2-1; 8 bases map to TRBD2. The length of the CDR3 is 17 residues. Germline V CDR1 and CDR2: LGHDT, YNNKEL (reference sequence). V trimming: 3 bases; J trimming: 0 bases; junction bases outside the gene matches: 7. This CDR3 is CASSQFPSGFSYNEQFF. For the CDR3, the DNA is TGTGCCAGCAGCCAGTTCCCTAGCGGGTTCTCCTACAATGAGCAGTTCTTC.

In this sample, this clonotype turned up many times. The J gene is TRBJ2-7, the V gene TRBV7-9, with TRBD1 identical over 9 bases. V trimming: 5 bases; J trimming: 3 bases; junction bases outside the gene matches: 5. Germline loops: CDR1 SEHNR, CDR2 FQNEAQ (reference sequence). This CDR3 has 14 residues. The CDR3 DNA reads TGTGCCAGCAGCCCCGGACAGGGGCACTACGAGCAGTACTTC. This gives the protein CASSPGQGHYEQYF.

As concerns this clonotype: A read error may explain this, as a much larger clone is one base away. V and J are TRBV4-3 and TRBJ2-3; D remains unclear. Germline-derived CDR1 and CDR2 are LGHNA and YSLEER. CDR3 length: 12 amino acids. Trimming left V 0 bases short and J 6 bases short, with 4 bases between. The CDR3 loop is CASSQDWDTQYF. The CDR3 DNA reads TGCGCCAGCAGCCAAGATTGGGATACGCAGTATTTT.

The CDR3 sequence: CASSTHVTSYNEQFF. The CDR3 region has the DNA TGTGCCAGCAGTACCCACGTGACAAGTTACAATGAGCAGTTCTTC. This chain connects TRBV7-3 to TRBJ2-1; D is unclear. The CDR3 totals 15 residues. Per the germline V gene, CDR1 is SGHTA and CDR2 is FQGTGA. V was cut by 6 bases and J by 4 bases, with 16 bases left in between.

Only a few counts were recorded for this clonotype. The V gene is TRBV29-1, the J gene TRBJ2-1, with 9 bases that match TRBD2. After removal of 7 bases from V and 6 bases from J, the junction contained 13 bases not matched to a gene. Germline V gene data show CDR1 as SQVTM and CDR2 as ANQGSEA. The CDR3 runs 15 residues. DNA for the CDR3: TGCAGCGCGGCTAGCGGGGACTACCGGGGCAATGAGCAGTTCTTC. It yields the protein CSAASGDYRGNEQFF.

The CDR3 region has the DNA TGCAGCGCTAACGCTTTGACTAGCGGGTACAATGAGCAGTTCTTC. Translating gives CSANALTSGYNEQFF. This chain links TRBV29-1 with TRBJ2-1; 10 nucleotides agree with TRBD2. This CDR3 region has 15 residues. V was pared by 7 bases and J by 4 bases, with 10 bases of the junction left unmatched. Germline values: CDR1 SQVTM, CDR2 ANQGSEA.

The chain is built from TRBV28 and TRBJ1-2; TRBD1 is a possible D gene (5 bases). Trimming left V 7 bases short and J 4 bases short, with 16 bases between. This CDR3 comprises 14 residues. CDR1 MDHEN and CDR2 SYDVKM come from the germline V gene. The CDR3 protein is CASTLGGGFYGYTF. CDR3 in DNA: TGTGCCAGCACCTTGGGGGGGGGTTTCTATGGCTACACCTTC.

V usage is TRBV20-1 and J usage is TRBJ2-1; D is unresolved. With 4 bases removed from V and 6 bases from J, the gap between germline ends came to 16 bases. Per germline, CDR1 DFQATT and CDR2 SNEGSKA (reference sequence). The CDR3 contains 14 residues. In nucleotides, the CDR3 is TGCAGTGCTAAAAGGTGGGCAATCGGCAATGAGCAGTTCTTC. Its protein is CSAKRWAIGNEQFF.

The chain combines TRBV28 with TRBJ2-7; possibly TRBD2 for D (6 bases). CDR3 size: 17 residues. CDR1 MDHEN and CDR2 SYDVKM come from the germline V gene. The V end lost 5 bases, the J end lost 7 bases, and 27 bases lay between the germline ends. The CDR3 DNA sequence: TGTGCCAGCAGTCCCTCAACAAGGGACTGGGGTTTAGGAGAGCAGTACTTC. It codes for CASSPSTRDWGLGEQYF.

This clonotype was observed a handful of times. CDR3 in amino acids: CASSQESAVWSEQYF. The CDR3 DNA is TGCGCCAGCAGCCAAGAGAGCGCCGTTTGGAGCGAGCAGTACTTC. The genes are TRBV4-3 and TRBJ2-7; D call uncertain. CDR1 is LGHNA and CDR2 is YSLEER in the germline V gene. Trimming removed 0 bases from V and 6 bases from J, with 15 bases in between. The CDR3 covers 15 residues.

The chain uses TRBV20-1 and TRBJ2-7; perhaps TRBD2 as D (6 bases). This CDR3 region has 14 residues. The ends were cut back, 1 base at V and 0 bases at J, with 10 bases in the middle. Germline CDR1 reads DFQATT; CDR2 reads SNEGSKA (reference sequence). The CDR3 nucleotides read TGCAGTGCTAGAGGGATTAGCGGCTCCTACGAGCAGTACTTC. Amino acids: CSARGISGSYEQYF.

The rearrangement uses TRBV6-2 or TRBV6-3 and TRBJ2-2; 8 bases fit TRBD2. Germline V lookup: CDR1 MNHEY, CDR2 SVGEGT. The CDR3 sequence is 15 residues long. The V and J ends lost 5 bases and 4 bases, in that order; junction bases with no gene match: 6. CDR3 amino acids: CASSPPGGITGELFF. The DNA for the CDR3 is TGTGCCAGCAGTCCCCCGGGGGGGATCACCGGGGAGCTGTTTTTT.

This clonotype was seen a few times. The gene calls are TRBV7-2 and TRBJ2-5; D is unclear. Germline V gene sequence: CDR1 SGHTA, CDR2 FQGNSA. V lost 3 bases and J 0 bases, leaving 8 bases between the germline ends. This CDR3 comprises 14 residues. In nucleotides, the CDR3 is TGTGCCAGCAGCTTGGAAAGAAACCAAGAGACCCAGTACTTC. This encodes CASSLERNQETQYF.

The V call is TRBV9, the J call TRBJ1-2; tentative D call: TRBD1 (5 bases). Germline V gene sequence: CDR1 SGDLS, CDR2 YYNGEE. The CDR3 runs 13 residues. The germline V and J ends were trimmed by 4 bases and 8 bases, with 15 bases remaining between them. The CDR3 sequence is CASSSGALRGYTF. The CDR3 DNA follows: TGTGCCAGCAGCTCTGGGGCCCTGAGGGGCTACACCTTC.

CDR3: CASSQLGTLNNEQFF. CDR3 coding DNA: TGTGCCAGCAGCCAACTCGGGACACTTAACAATGAGCAGTTCTTC. This chain uses TRBV3-1 with TRBJ2-1; possibly TRBD1 for D (6 bases). CDR1 and CDR2 from the germline V gene are LGHDT and YNNKEL (reference sequence). There are 15 residues in the CDR3. With 2 bases removed from V and 5 bases from J, the gap between germline ends came to 13 bases.

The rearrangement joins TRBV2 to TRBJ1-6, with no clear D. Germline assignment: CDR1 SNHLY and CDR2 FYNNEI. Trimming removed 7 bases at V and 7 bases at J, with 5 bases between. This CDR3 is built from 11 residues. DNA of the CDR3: TGTGCCAGCAAGGGCAATTCACCCCTCCACTTT. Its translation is CASKGNSPLHF.

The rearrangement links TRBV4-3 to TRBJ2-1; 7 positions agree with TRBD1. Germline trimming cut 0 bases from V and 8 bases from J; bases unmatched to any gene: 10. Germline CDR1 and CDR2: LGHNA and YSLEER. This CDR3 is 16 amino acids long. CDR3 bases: TGCGCCAGCAGCCAAGATCAGAACAGGGGCGCATATGAGCAGTTCTTC. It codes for CASSQDQNRGAYEQFF.

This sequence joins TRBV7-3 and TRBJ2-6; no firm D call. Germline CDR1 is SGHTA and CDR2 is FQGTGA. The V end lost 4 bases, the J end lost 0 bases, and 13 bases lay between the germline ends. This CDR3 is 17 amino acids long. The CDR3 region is CASSSLTLNSGANVLTF. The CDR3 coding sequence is TGTGCCAGCAGCTCGCTTACATTGAACTCTGGGGCCAACGTCCTGACTTTC. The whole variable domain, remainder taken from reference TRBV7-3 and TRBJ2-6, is GAGVSQTPSNKVTEKGKYVELRCDPISGHTALYWYRQSLGQGPEFLIYFQGTGAADDSGLPNDRFFAVRPEGSVSTLKIQRTERGDSAVYLCASSSLTLNSGANVLTFGAGSRLTVL.

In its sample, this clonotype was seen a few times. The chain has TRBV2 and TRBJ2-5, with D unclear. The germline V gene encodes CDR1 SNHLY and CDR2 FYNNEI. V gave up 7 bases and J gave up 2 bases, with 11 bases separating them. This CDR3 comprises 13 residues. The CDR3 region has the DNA TGTGCCAGCAAAAAGGGCAGTCAAGAGACCCAGTACTTC. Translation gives CASKKGSQETQYF.

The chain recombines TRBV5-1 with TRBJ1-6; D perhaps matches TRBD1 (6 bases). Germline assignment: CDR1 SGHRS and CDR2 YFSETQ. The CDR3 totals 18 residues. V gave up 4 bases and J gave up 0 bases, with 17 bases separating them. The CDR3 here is CASSPGANLGSYNSPLHF. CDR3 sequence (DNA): TGCGCCAGCAGCCCGGGGGCAAACCTAGGCTCCTATAATTCACCCCTCCACTTT.

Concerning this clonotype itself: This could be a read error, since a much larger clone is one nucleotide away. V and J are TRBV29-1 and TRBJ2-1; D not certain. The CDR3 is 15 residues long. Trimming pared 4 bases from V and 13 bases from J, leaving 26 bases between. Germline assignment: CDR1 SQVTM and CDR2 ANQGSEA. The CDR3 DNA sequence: TGCAGCGTTGGCGGTCCTGCGGACCTAGAGGAGACCCAGTTCTTC. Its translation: CSVGGPADLEETQFF.

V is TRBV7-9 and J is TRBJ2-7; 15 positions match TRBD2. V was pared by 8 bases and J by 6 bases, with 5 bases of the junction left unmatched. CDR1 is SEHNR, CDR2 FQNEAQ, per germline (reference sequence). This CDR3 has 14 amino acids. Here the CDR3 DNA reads TGTGCCAGCGGACTAGCGGGGGGGCCGGTCGAGCAGTACTTC. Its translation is CASGLAGGPVEQYF.

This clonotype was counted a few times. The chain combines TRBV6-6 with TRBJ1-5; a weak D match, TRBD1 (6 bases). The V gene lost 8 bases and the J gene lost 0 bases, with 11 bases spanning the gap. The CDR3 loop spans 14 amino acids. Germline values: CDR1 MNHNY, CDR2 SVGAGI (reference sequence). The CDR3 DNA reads TGTGCCAGCGAGACAGGCGATAGCAATCAGCCCCAGCATTTT. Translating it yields CASETGDSNQPQHF.